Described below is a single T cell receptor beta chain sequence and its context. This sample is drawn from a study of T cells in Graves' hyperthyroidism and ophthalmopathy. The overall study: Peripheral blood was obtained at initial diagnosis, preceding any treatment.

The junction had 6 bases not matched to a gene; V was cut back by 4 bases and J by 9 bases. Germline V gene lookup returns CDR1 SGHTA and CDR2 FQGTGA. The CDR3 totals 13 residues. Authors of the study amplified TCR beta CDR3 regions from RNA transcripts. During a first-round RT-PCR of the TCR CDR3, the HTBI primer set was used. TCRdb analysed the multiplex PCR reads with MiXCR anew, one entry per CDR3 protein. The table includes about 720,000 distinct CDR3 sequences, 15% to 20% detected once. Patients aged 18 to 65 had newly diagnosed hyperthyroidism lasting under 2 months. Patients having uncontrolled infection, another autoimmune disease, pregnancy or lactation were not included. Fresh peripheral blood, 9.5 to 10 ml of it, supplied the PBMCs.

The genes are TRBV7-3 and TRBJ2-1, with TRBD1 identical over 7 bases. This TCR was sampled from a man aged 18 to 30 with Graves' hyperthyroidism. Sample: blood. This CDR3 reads CASSSRDSSEQFF. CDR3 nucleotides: TGTGCCAGCAGCTCCCGGGACAGTAGTGAGCAGTTCTTC.